Shown below are 2 T cell receptor beta chains from a single sample sequenced in a study of vaccination and CD4 T cells after COVID-19. These receptors are not linked to any known antigen. Sample treatment: approximately 11-day PBMC culture with coronavirus spike peptide pools or control peptides (ViraFEST assay). Sequencing of DNA taken from cultured CD4+ T cells relied on the Oncomine TCR Beta short-read assay. TCRdb re-analysed the PCR reads in MiXCR, keeping a single row per CDR3 protein. The repertoire holds under 5,000 distinct CDR3 sequences, with roughly a third as singletons. Sequencing was performed on CD4+ T cells from blood, cultured in vitro, taken after SARS-CoV-2 vaccination. The receptors come from a human donor who had recovered from COVID-19.

This chain joins TRBV2 and TRBJ2-3; 15 nucleotides match TRBD2. This CDR3 region has 19 residues. The V gene end was trimmed by 4 bases and the J gene end by 5 bases; junction bases not matched to a gene: 13. Germline V gene data show CDR1 as SNHLY and CDR2 as FYNNEI. This CDR3 is CASSVRTSGRGPGEDTQYF. In nucleotides, the CDR3 is TGTGCCAGCAGTGTACGGACTAGCGGGAGGGGCCCGGGGGAAGATACGCAGTATTTT.

This chain's CDR3 is CASSDDGYTF. The DNA of the CDR3 is TGTGCCAGCAGCGACGATGGCTACACCTTC. The chain combines TRBV6-1 with TRBJ1-2; D not resolved. CDR1 is MNHNS, CDR2 SASEGT, per germline. The CDR3 loop spans 10 amino acids. With 6 bases removed from V and 6 bases from J, the gap between germline ends came to 5 bases.